This TCR beta chain was observed in a study of T cell repertoires in breast cancer. About the study: Healthy donors' blood served as controls for breast cancer tumor, lymph node and blood samples.

Blocking oligonucleotides added to a second nested PCR suppressed unpaired genes. TCRdb fed the emulsion pairing reads into MiXCR, producing one record per CDR3 protein. The sample consists of some 290 distinct CDR3 sequences, roughly 30% of them appearing once. The CDR3 is made up of 11 amino acids. Germline CDR1 SGHTA, CDR2 FQGNSA. Study-wide points: Tumor-involved sentinel nodes shared around 7.9% of TCRs with matched tumors, tumor-free nodes roughly 2.2%.

Paired alpha-beta TCRs of CD8+ T cells were analyzed by expanded emulsion RT-PCR. By share, this clonotype ranks as medium-sized. The antigen is not known. A much larger clone lies a single base off, so this may be a read error. The source of this sequence is a pool of human donors with breast cancer or a healthy control (not recorded which). Sequencing input: CD8+ T cells. This rearrangement joins TRBV7-2 to TRBJ2-3, with no clear D. CDR3 protein: CDSSLTDTQYF. DNA for the CDR3: TGTGACAGCAGCCTCACAGATACGCAGTATTTT. Full variable domain (remainder filled in from reference TRBV7-2 and TRBJ2-3): GAGVSQSPSNKVTEKGKDVELRCDPISGHTALYWYRQSLGQGLEFLIYFQGNSAPDKSGLPSDRFSAERTGGSVSTLTIQRTQQEDSAVYLCDSSLTDTQYFGPGTRLTVL.